The T cell receptor beta chain under discussion was sequenced for a study of T cells in Graves' hyperthyroidism and ophthalmopathy. Study in general: Staff took peripheral blood when the initial diagnosis was made, before any treatment began.

Amplified regions were TCR beta CDR3 sequences from RNA transcripts. During a first-round RT-PCR of the TCR CDR3, the HTBI primer set was used. Using its own MiXCR run on the multiplex PCR reads, TCRdb lists one record per CDR3 protein. The sample carries roughly 400,000 distinct CDR3 sequences, around a sixth recorded once. The sample holds many counts of this clonotype. V shed 3 bases, J shed 6 bases, and the junction held 13 bases outside the gene matches. The CDR3 has 15 residues. From germline, CDR1 is DFQATT and CDR2 SNEGSKA (reference sequence). Diagnosis rested on symptoms, serum thyroxine and TRAb, thyroid ultrasound, and orbital computed tomography. PBMCs were sourced from less than 13 ml fresh peripheral blood.

The chain recombines TRBV20-1 with TRBJ1-2; TRBD1 aligns across 7 bases. Sequenced: blood. The sequence derives from a woman aged 18-35 years with Graves' hyperthyroidism that later progressed to Graves' ophthalmopathy. CDR3 loop: CSARFPRGGVHGYTF. Here the CDR3 DNA reads TGCAGTGCTAGGTTCCCCAGGGGGGGCGTTCATGGCTACACCTTC.